The rows below give T cell receptor beta chains drawn from one sample of a study of PD-L1 blockade in urothelial cancer. Clones were read by immunoSEQ multiplex PCR, and TCRdb kept only the in-frame ones, dropping some. The sample lists 55,000 to 70,000 clones, almost 85% occurring once. Sequencing was performed on PBMCs, taken around atezolizumab (anti-PD-L1) treatment. The receptors come from a man aged 70-80 years with urothelial cancer. CDR3s include the opening cysteine and the closing phenylalanine or tryptophan.

v_gene: TRBV5-6; j_gene: TRBJ1-4; len: 18; CDR3aa: CASSALIEGGVPNEKLFF
v_gene: TRBV5-6; j_gene: TRBJ2-2; len: 14; CDR3aa: CASSTGLNTGELFF
v_gene: TRBV27; j_gene: TRBJ1-5; len: 17; CDR3aa: CASSPERQGRHDQPQHF
v_gene: TRBV18; j_gene: TRBJ2-6; len: 17; CDR3aa: CASSPVGLAAGANVLTF
v_gene: TRBV9; j_gene: TRBJ2-1; len: 13; CDR3aa: CASSVGTTNEQFF
v_gene: TRBV10-3; j_gene: TRBJ1-3; len: 16; CDR3aa: CATLKADRETGNTIYF
v_gene: TRBV7-9; j_gene: TRBJ2-3; len: 15; CDR3aa: CASSVGTSVTDTQYF
v_gene: TRBV28; j_gene: TRBJ1-1; len: 13; CDR3aa: CASTRTGFGEAFF
v_gene: TRBV5-8; j_gene: TRBJ2-7; len: 12; CDR3aa: CASSLIRYEQYF
v_gene: TRBV19; j_gene: TRBJ1-5; len: 14; CDR3aa: CASSRTGDQGAQHF
v_gene: TRBV6-4; j_gene: TRBJ2-3; len: 16; CDR3aa: CASSDGGGGLGDTQYF
v_gene: TRBV19; j_gene: TRBJ1-5; len: 14; CDR3aa: CASSKQGGNQPQHF
v_gene: TRBV10-3; j_gene: TRBJ1-1; len: 13; CDR3aa: CATIDRAGTEAFF
v_gene: TRBV6-6; j_gene: TRBJ1-5; len: 15; CDR3aa: CASSATDRGHQPQHF
v_gene: TRBV19; j_gene: TRBJ2-7; len: 13; CDR3aa: CASSIPGSYEQYF
v_gene: TRBV6-6; j_gene: TRBJ2-7; len: 14; CDR3aa: CASSYRWESYEQYF
v_gene: TRBV2; j_gene: TRBJ1-5; len: 16; CDR3aa: CASSDGQYYSNQPQHF
v_gene: TRBV30; j_gene: TRBJ2-7; len: 13; CDR3aa: CAWSLGTSSEQYF
v_gene: TRBV5-1; j_gene: TRBJ2-5; len: 14; CDR3aa: CASSRTGYEETQYF
v_gene: TRBV30; j_gene: TRBJ1-5; len: 14; CDR3aa: CAWGQGLSNQPQHF
v_gene: TRBV21-1; j_gene: TRBJ1-5; len: 13; CDR3aa: CASGAGCYQPQHF
v_gene: TRBV5-1; j_gene: TRBJ2-1; len: 15; CDR3aa: CASSLGQGGYNEQFF
v_gene: TRBV18; j_gene: TRBJ2-1; len: 17; CDR3aa: CASSPPTVQSSYNEQFF
v_gene: TRBV19; j_gene: TRBJ2-6; len: 18; CDR3aa: CASSGWGVSSAGANVLTF
v_gene: TRBV7-9; j_gene: TRBJ1-2; len: 18; CDR3aa: CASSPSFETGGGGYGYTF
v_gene: TRBV5-4; j_gene: TRBJ2-1; len: 16; CDR3aa: CASSSPSGSVNNEQFF
v_gene: TRBV5-8; j_gene: TRBJ1-5; len: 13; CDR3aa: CASSSDRDQPQHF
v_gene: TRBV19; j_gene: TRBJ2-5; len: 13; CDR3aa: CASSMEQLATQYF
v_gene: TRBV11-3; j_gene: TRBJ2-2; len: 14; CDR3aa: CASSLGQSTGELFF
v_gene: TRBV6-1; j_gene: TRBJ2-3; len: 15; CDR3aa: CASSVLAVSTDTQYF
v_gene: TRBV19; j_gene: TRBJ2-2; len: 15; CDR3aa: CATNPGLAGAGELFF
v_gene: TRBV4-1; j_gene: TRBJ1-4; len: 15; CDR3aa: CASTSGANANEKLFF
v_gene: TRBV15; j_gene: TRBJ2-7; len: 13; CDR3aa: CATSTREVYEQYF
v_gene: TRBV11-2; j_gene: TRBJ1-2; len: 13; CDR3aa: CASSSGGESGYTF
v_gene: TRBV27; j_gene: TRBJ2-5; len: 13; CDR3aa: CASSPGTSETQYF
v_gene: TRBV5-1; j_gene: TRBJ1-3; len: 15; CDR3aa: CASRPTQGTGNTIYF
v_gene: TRBV6-1; j_gene: TRBJ2-5; len: 16; CDR3aa: CASSEGGRALGWTQYF
v_gene: TRBV30; j_gene: TRBJ1-1; len: 14; CDR3aa: CAWRPRDRRTEAFF
v_gene: TRBV11-2; j_gene: TRBJ2-7; len: 14; CDR3aa: CASSQKTGFYEQYF
v_gene: TRBV18; j_gene: TRBJ2-2; len: 16; CDR3aa: CASSTGQRGNTGELFF
v_gene: TRBV7-9; j_gene: TRBJ1-5; len: 14; CDR3aa: CASSLDTSNQPQHF
v_gene: TRBV7-3; j_gene: TRBJ2-1; len: 13; CDR3aa: CASSPSGGAEQFF
v_gene: TRBV5-1; j_gene: TRBJ1-1; len: 15; CDR3aa: CASSPLGWKNTEAFF
v_gene: TRBV5-4; j_gene: TRBJ2-7; len: 14; CDR3aa: CASSLDGQGRGQYF
v_gene: TRBV28; j_gene: TRBJ2-2; len: 18; CDR3aa: CASSPEGTALVNTGELFF
v_gene: TRBV30; j_gene: TRBJ2-3; len: 14; CDR3aa: CAWSLGGGTDTQYF